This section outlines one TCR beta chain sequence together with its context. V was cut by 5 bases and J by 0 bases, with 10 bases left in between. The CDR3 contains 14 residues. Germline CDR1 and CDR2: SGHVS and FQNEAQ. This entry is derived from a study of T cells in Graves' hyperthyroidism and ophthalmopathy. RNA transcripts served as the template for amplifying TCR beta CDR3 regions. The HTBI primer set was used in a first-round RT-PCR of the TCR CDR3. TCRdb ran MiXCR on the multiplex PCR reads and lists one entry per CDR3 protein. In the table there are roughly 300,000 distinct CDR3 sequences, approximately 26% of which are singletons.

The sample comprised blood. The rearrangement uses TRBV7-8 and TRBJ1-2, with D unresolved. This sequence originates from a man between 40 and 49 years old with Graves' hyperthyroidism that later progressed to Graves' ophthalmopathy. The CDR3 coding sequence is TGTGCCAGCAGCCCCCTCATAGCTAACTATGGCTACACCTTC. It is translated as CASSPLIANYGYTF.